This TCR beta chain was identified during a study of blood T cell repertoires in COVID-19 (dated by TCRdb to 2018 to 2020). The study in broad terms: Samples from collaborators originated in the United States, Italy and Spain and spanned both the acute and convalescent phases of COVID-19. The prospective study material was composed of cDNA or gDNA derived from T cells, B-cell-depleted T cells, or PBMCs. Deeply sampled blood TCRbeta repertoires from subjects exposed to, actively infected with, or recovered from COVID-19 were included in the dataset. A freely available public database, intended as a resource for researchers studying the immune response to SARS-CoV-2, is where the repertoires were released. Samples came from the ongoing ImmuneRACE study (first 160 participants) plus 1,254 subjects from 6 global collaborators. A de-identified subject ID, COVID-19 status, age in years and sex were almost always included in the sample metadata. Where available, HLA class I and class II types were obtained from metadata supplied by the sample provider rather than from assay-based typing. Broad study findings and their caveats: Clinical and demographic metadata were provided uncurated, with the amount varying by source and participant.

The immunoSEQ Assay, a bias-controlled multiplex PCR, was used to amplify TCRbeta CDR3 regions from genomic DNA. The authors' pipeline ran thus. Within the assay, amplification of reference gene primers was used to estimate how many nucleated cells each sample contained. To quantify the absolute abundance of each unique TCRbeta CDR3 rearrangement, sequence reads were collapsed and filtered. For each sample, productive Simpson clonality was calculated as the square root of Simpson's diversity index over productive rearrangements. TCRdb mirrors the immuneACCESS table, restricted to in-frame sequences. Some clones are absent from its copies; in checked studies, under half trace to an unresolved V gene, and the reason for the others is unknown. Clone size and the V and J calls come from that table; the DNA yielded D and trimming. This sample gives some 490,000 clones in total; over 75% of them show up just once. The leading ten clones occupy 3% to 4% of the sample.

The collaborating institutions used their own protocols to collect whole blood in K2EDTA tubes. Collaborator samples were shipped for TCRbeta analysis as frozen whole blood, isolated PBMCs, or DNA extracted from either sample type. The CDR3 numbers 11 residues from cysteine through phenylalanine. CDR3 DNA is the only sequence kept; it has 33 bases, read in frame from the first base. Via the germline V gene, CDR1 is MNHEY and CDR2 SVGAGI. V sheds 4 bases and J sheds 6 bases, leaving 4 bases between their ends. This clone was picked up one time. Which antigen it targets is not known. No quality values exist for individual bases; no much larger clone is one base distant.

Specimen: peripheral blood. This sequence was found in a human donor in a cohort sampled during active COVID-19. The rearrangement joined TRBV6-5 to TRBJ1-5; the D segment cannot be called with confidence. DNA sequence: TGTGCCAGCAGTTTTAGTCAGCCCCAGCATTTT. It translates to CASSFSQPQHF.